What follows is one T cell receptor (beta chain) and its context. The data were taken from a study of blood T cell repertoires in COVID-19. Study as a whole: Both acute and convalescent COVID-19 samples were obtained from the United States, Italy and Spain. PBMCs, B-cell-depleted T cells, or T cells provided the cDNA or gDNA that made up the material.

Per the authors' pipeline: Using reference gene primer amplification, nucleated cell counts were estimated. Clones were read by immunoSEQ multiplex PCR, and TCRdb kept only the in-frame ones, dropping some. V, J and clone size were drawn from that table, and D and trimming were deduced from the DNA. The table has about 530,000 clones, 85% to 90% seen once; the top ten hold 7.8%. The CDR3 contains 12 residues. V dropped 3 bases and J dropped 8 bases, with 10 bases sitting between them. Germline CDR1 is SGHAT and CDR2 is FQNNGV. Patients of the Seattle cohort, enrolled during active infection, were followed longitudinally.

The clonotype comes from a woman aged 45 to 65 with COVID-19, enrolled during active disease. The rearrangement uses TRBV11-2 and TRBJ1-2; D is unclear. The sample was peripheral blood. CDR3 DNA sequence: TGTGCCAGCAGCTTGAAACCAGGAGGCTACACCTTC. The encoded protein is CASSLKPGGYTF.